This T cell receptor beta chain appears in the sequencing data of a study of T cell repertoires in cytomegalovirus infection. Looking at the study overall: CMV infection together with matching HLA type was indicated by public TCR beta signatures.

Points from the study as a whole: CMV-specific HLA-C-restricted TCR beta clonotypes dominated the ex vivo response. Cumulative public TCR beta family frequency identified CMV carriers with the relevant HLA.

TCRdb recomputed calls from the reads with MiXCR, one row per CDR3 protein. This table has roughly 240,000 distinct CDR3 sequences, roughly 6.5% appearing once. V was cut by 4 bases and J by 1 base, with 8 bases left in between. Germline V gene lookup returns CDR1 SGHDT and CDR2 YYEEEE. The CDR3 is made up of 13 amino acids. This clonotype was counted ten times or more. Antigen: not known. The sequence came from a human donor in good health (CMV status not recorded). Some clones in this sample may be carry-over from other donors' samples. This sequence joins TRBV5-6 and TRBJ1-1; D call uncertain. Material: PBMCs. This CDR3 reads CASSVIENTEAFF. The CDR3 nucleotides are TGTGCCAGCAGCGTGATAGAGAACACTGAAGCTTTCTTT.